Below are 29 T cell receptor beta chains sequenced from a single sample in a study of long-term antiretroviral therapy in people with HIV. Running of the v3.0 immunoSEQ assay took place at survey level. Sequencing was performed with immunoSEQ multiplex PCR; in TCRdb, only in-frame clones are kept and a portion is missing. The repertoire holds around 25,000 clones, with around 88% as singletons. Source: unsorted PBMCs, taken 3 years after starting antiretroviral therapy. The source of these receptors is a man aged 18-30 years with HIV.

This CDR3 reads CASSEAGTDYEQYF. CDR3 DNA sequence: TGTGCCAGCAGCGAGGCCGGGACCGACTACGAGCAGTACTTC. This chain connects TRBV9 to TRBJ2-7; D might be TRBD1 or TRBD2, each matching 5 bases. The CDR3 runs to 14 residues. V was trimmed by 3 bases and J by 3 bases, leaving 13 bases between them. Germline lookup yields CDR1 SGDLS and CDR2 YYNGEE.

This clone was recorded only once. This chain joins TRBV5-5 and TRBJ2-5, with D perhaps TRBD1 or TRBD2 (5 bases each). Trimming pared 3 bases from V and 3 bases from J, leaving 18 bases between. The germline CDR1 and CDR2 sequences are SGHKS and YYEKEE (reference sequence). This CDR3 contains 16 residues. The CDR3 loop reads CASSSTPGPRKETQYF. The CDR3 DNA reads as TGTGCCAGCAGCTCGACCCCGGGGCCACGGAAAGAGACCCAGTACTTC.

This chain uses TRBV7-2 with TRBJ2-5; TRBD1 aligns across 9 bases. The V gene's germline CDR1 is SGHTA and CDR2 FQGNSA. This CDR3 comprises 14 residues. V lost 5 bases, J lost 5 bases, and 6 bases stayed unmatched. In nucleotides, the CDR3 is TGTGCCAGCAGCCCGACAGGGGGGTGGGAGACCCAGTACTTC. Translation: CASSPTGGWETQYF.

The J gene is TRBJ1-1, the V gene TRBV6-1; D unclear. The CDR3 spans 10 residues. In germline, CDR1 is MNHNS, CDR2 SASEGT. Trimming took 10 bases from V and 10 from J, leaving 13 bases between them. CDR3 sequence: CATPQTSAFF. The CDR3 coding sequence is TGTGCCACCCCCCAAACGTCAGCTTTCTTT.

Notes on this clone: The same CDR3 also results from other DNA sequences found in this sample. The chain is built from TRBV7-9 and TRBJ2-4; D could derive from TRBD1 or TRBD2 (6 bases each). V lost 1 base to trimming and J lost 1 base, with 11 bases between them. Germline V lookup: CDR1 SEHNR, CDR2 FQNEAQ (reference sequence). The CDR3 covers 16 residues. The CDR3, as DNA: TGTGCCAGCAGCTTAGGAGGGGGACTGGCCAAAAACATTCAGTACTTC. Its protein product is CASSLGGGLAKNIQYF. Looking up the rest from reference TRBV7-9 and TRBJ2-4 gives the full variable domain: DTGVSQNPRHKITKRGQNVTFRCDPISEHNRLYWYRQTLGQGPEFLTYFQNEAQLEKSRLLSDRFSAERPKGSFSTLEIQRTEQGDSAMYLCASSLGGGLAKNIQYFGAGTRLSVL.

The gene calls are TRBV11-2 and TRBJ2-5; 10 bases are a match to TRBD2. CDR3 size: 14 residues. V shed 7 bases, J shed 5 bases, and the junction held 7 bases outside the gene matches. Looked up from germline, CDR1 is SGHAT and CDR2 is FQNNGV. The CDR3 spells CASTQAGGRETQYF. CDR3 DNA sequence: TGTGCCAGCACCCAAGCGGGGGGGCGGGAGACCCAGTACTTC. Using reference TRBV11-2 and TRBJ2-5 for the parts outside the CDR3, the full variable domain is EAGVAQSPRYKIIEKRQSVAFWCNPISGHATLYWYQQILGQGPKLLIQFQNNGVVDDSQLPKDRFSAERLKGVDSTLKIQPAKLEDSAVYLCASTQAGGRETQYFGPGTRLLVL.

The chain couples TRBV11-2 to TRBJ2-7; the D is unclear. The CDR3 sequence is 15 residues long. V lost 4 bases to trimming and J lost 2 bases, with 15 bases between them. The germline CDR1 and CDR2 sequences are SGHAT and FQNNGV. The CDR3 region is CASSSGPELAYEQYV. The DNA of the CDR3 is TGTGCCAGCAGCTCTGGACCAGAATTGGCCTACGAGCAGTACGTC.

This sequence joins TRBV19 and TRBJ1-4; 7 nucleotides align to TRBD1. V was clipped by 5 bases and J by 4 bases; unmatched bases: 7. This CDR3 contains 15 residues. Germline CDR1 reads LNHDA; CDR2 reads SQIVND (reference sequence). In DNA, the CDR3 is TGTGCCAGTAGTCCATGGGACAGCCGTAATGAAAAACTGTTTTTT. This encodes CASSPWDSRNEKLFF.

A few counts support this clone. The chain recombines TRBV6-1 with TRBJ1-5; 7 bases align to TRBD1. The V gene end was trimmed by 2 bases and the J gene end by 4 bases; junction bases not matched to a gene: 5. The length of the CDR3 is 15 residues. CDR1 is MNHNS, CDR2 SASEGT, per germline. In nucleotides, the CDR3 is TGTGCCAGCAGTGAATCTTTACAGGGGAATCAGCCCCAGCATTTT. This encodes CASSESLQGNQPQHF.

The chain has TRBV9 and TRBJ2-7; maybe TRBD1 (5 bases). This CDR3 comprises 14 residues. The germline CDR1 and CDR2 sequences are SGDLS and YYNGEE. The V end was cut by 4 bases, the J end by 2 bases, with 13 bases between. The CDR3 region is CASSTGPGPYEQYF. As DNA, the CDR3 is TGTGCCAGCAGCACAGGTCCAGGTCCCTACGAGCAGTACTTC. The full variable domain, its missing parts supplied by reference TRBV9 and TRBJ2-7, is DSGVTQTPKHLITATGQRVTLRCSPRSGDLSVYWYQQSLDQGLQFLIQYYNGEERAKGNILERFSAQQFPDLHSELNLSSLELGDSALYFCASSTGPGPYEQYFGPGTRLTVT.

V and J are TRBV6-5 and TRBJ1-1; D is undetermined. Trimming removed 2 bases from V and 3 bases from J, with 7 bases in between. Germline V gene sequence: CDR1 MNHEY, CDR2 SVGAGI. The CDR3 is 13 residues long. The CDR3 reads CASSYVVDTEAFF. CDR3 nucleotides: TGTGCCAGCAGTTACGTGGTGGACACTGAAGCTTTCTTT.

The chain has TRBV4-2 and TRBJ1-2; the D is unclear. V lost 6 bases and J lost 0, with 14 bases in between. Germline V lookup: CDR1 LGHNA, CDR2 YNFKEQ. The CDR3 sequence is 15 residues long. This chain's CDR3 is CASRTEIYSNYGYTF. As DNA, the CDR3 is TGTGCCAGCAGGACGGAAATCTACTCTAACTATGGCTACACCTTC.

The chain links TRBV14 to TRBJ2-1; D unresolved. Trimming removed 4 bases at V and 8 bases at J, with 6 bases between. Per the germline V gene, CDR1 is SGHDN and CDR2 is FVKESK. This CDR3 is 11 amino acids long. The CDR3 loop is CASSRGYEQFF. The CDR3 DNA follows: TGTGCCAGCAGCCGCGGTTATGAGCAGTTCTTC.

This chain joins TRBV7-3 and TRBJ2-1; unclear D gene. Germline loops: CDR1 SGHTA, CDR2 FQGTGA. V dropped 5 bases and J dropped 2 bases, with 13 bases sitting between them. The CDR3 is 15 residues long. The CDR3 DNA is TGTGCCAGCAGCCCTTCATCCTCGACCTACAATGAGCAGTTCTTC. Its translation: CASSPSSSTYNEQFF.

This chain links TRBV29-1 with TRBJ2-5; the match to TRBD2 covers 11 bases. CDR1 and CDR2 (germline): SQVTM, ANQGSEA. The J segment lost 3 bases and the V segment lost 4 bases, leaving 4 bases of the junction unmatched. The CDR3 is made up of 14 amino acids. For the CDR3, the DNA is TGCAGCGTTGGATCTAGCGGGGGGAAAGAGACCCAGTACTTC. Encoded protein: CSVGSSGGKETQYF.

This chain joins TRBV10-2 and TRBJ2-7; maybe TRBD1 (6 bases). The CDR3 runs 12 residues. The V gene lost 6 bases and the J gene lost 3 bases, with 9 bases spanning the gap. Germline lookup yields CDR1 WSHSY and CDR2 SAAADI. The DNA of the CDR3 is TGCGCCAGCAGAGACAGGTTCTACGAGCAGTACTTC. Residues: CASRDRFYEQYF.

V usage is TRBV7-2 and J usage is TRBJ2-1, with a weak D call TRBD1 (6 bases). Per germline, CDR1 SGHTA and CDR2 FQGNSA. This CDR3 is 17 amino acids long. Trimming removed 5 bases from V and 0 bases from J, with 17 bases in between. CDR3 nucleotides: TGTGCCAGCAGCGTTTACGACAGGTATAGCTCCTACAATGAGCAGTTCTTC. Amino acids: CASSVYDRYSSYNEQFF.

V is TRBV28 and J is TRBJ2-1; the D is unclear. The CDR3 runs to 15 residues. From germline, CDR1 is MDHEN and CDR2 SYDVKM. V was cut by 3 bases and J by 1 base, with 10 bases left in between. This CDR3 is CASSLTGYSYNEQFF. CDR3 nucleotide sequence: TGTGCCAGCAGTTTGACCGGGTATTCCTACAATGAGCAGTTCTTC.

The gene calls are TRBV5-8 and TRBJ1-1; D is uncertain. This CDR3 is built from 15 residues. The germline CDR1 and CDR2 sequences are SGHTS and YDEGEE. With 1 base removed from V and 0 bases from J, the gap between germline ends came to 10 bases. Here the CDR3 DNA reads TGTGCCAGCAGCTTGAGGCAGGTCCTGAACACTGAAGCTTTCTTT. Its translation is CASSLRQVLNTEAFF.

For this clone: An end of the junction differs from the germline gene, which may be a read error. The chain couples TRBV27 to TRBJ2-7; 12 nucleotides line up with TRBD1. Per the germline V gene, CDR1 is MNHEY and CDR2 is SMNVEV (reference sequence). This CDR3 comprises 15 residues. The CDR3 here is CASSLGTGGSHEQYF. The CDR3 nucleotides are TGTGCCAGCAGTTTGGGGACAGGGGGCTCCCACGAGCAGTACTTC.

The V and J genes are TRBV7-3 and TRBJ2-5, with D uncertain. CDR1 and CDR2 (germline): SGHTA, FQGTGA. The CDR3 runs 13 residues. The V gene lost 0 bases and the J gene lost 5 bases, with 7 bases spanning the gap. Here the CDR3 DNA reads TGTGCCAGCAGCTTAACTGCTAGGGAGACCCAGTACTTC. This sequence encodes CASSLTARETQYF.

The rearrangement joins TRBV5-8 to TRBJ1-1; possible D gene TRBD1, 6 bases. V was shortened by 4 bases and J by 4 bases, with 14 bases between the two germline ends. The CDR3 extends over 14 amino acids. Germline V gene data show CDR1 as SGHTS and CDR2 as YDEGEE. CDR3 sequence reads: CASSPRQAPTEAFF. CDR3 bases: TGTGCCAGCAGCCCGAGACAGGCGCCCACTGAAGCTTTCTTT.

The chain couples TRBV13 to TRBJ2-3, with TRBD2 matching over 8 bases. V lost 5 bases and J lost 2; bases outside the gene matches: 9. There are 16 residues in the CDR3. Germline V CDR1 and CDR2: PRHDT, FYEKMQ (reference sequence). CDR3 in amino acids: CASSPDERGHTDTQYF. The CDR3 region has the DNA TGTGCCAGCAGCCCGGACGAGCGGGGGCACACAGATACGCAGTATTTT.

This clone was recorded once. The genes are TRBV5-1 and TRBJ2-1, with TRBD1 identical over 9 bases. V trimming: 0 bases; J trimming: 0 bases; junction bases outside the gene matches: 4. The CDR3 is 17 residues long. The germline V gene has CDR1 SGHRS and CDR2 YFSETQ. The CDR3 region is CASSLGDRVSSYNEQFF. CDR3 in DNA: TGCGCCAGCAGCTTGGGGGACAGGGTAAGCTCCTACAATGAGCAGTTCTTC.

The chain carries TRBV28 and TRBJ1-6; D unclear. CDR3 length equals 13 residues. V lost 6 bases and J 6 bases, leaving 9 bases between the germline ends. Germline CDR1 is MDHEN and CDR2 is SYDVKM. The CDR3: CASRPSSNSPLHF. CDR3 sequence (DNA): TGTGCCAGCAGGCCCTCGTCTAATTCACCCCTCCACTTT.

This clone is a singleton in its sample. The CDR3 reads CASSENLGNTEAFF. DNA of the CDR3: TGTGCCAGCAGCGAAAACCTGGGGAACACTGAAGCTTTCTTT. The chain employs TRBV11-2 and TRBJ1-1; D is ambiguous. This CDR3 region has 14 residues. Deletions cut 5 bases from V and 1 base from J, with 11 bases between. Germline V gene data show CDR1 as SGHAT and CDR2 as FQNNGV. Drawing the rest from reference TRBV11-2 and TRBJ1-1, the complete variable domain is EAGVAQSPRYKIIEKRQSVAFWCNPISGHATLYWYQQILGQGPKLLIQFQNNGVVDDSQLPKDRFSAERLKGVDSTLKIQPAKLEDSAVYLCASSENLGNTEAFFGQGTRLTVV.

In this sample, this clone turned up a few times. The chain employs TRBV28 and TRBJ2-7; D is possibly TRBD1 (6 bases). Germline V lookup: CDR1 MDHEN, CDR2 SYDVKM. The CDR3 contains 12 residues. V was clipped by 6 bases and J by 4 bases, with 10 bases between them. This CDR3 reads CASSRGEYEQYV. CDR3 nucleotides: TGTGCCAGCAGCAGGGGAGAGTACGAGCAGTACGTC.

The chain combines TRBV5-4 with TRBJ2-3; a weak D match, TRBD2 (6 bases). V was shortened by 1 base and J by 0 bases, with 9 bases between the two germline ends. The CDR3 is 15 amino acids. The germline gives CDR1 SGHNT, CDR2 YYREEE (reference sequence). CDR3 in DNA: TGTGCCAGCAGCTTGTGGGGAGGTAGCACAGATACGCAGTATTTT. Translating it yields CASSLWGGSTDTQYF.

This chain uses TRBV5-8 with TRBJ2-5; D remains ambiguous. The V end lost 4 bases, the J end lost 3 bases, and 13 bases lay between the germline ends. Germline values: CDR1 SGHTS, CDR2 YDEGEE. The CDR3 loop spans 14 amino acids. The CDR3, as DNA: TGTGCCAGCAGCCCCAGAAGCACAGAAGAGACCCAGTACTTC. Residues: CASSPRSTEETQYF.